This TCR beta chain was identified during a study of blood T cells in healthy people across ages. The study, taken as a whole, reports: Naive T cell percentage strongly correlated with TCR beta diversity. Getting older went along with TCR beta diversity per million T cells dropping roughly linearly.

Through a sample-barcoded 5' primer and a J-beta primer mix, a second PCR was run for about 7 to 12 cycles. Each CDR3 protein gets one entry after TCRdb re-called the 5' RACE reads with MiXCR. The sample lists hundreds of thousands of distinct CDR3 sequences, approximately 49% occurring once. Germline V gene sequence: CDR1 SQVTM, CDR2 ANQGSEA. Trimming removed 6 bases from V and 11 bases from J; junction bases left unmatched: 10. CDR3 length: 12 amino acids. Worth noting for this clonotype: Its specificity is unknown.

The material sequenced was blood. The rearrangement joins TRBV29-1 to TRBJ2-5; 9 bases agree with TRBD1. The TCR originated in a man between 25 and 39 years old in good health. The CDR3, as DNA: TGCAGCGTGGACAGGGGCGAAGTTGGGCAGTACTTC. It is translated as CSVDRGEVGQYF.